This T cell receptor (beta chain) was observed in a study of blood T cell repertoires in COVID-19. This CDR3 is built from 15 residues. Looked up from germline, CDR1 is MDHEN and CDR2 is SYDVKM. After removal of 5 bases from V and 2 bases from J, the junction contained 8 bases not matched to a gene. The assay was immunoSEQ multiplex PCR, and TCRdb's table has in-frame clones only and misses some. The sample holds about 70,000 clones, more than 80% seen once. This TCR came from an elderly man with acute or convalescent COVID-19. The specimen sequenced was peripheral blood. This chain uses TRBV28 with TRBJ1-1; TRBD1 matches 7 bases. In DNA, the CDR3 is TGTGCCAGCAGTGACAGGGTAGGGGGCAACACTGAAGCTTTCTTT. Translating it yields CASSDRVGGNTEAFF.